This T cell receptor beta chain was identified during a study of T cells in Graves' hyperthyroidism and ophthalmopathy (dated by TCRdb to about 2019). Regarding the study in general: Peripheral blood was collected at initial diagnosis, before any treatment. TCR V-J signatures able to tell the groups apart were searched for in a discovery cohort of approximately 95 patients, of whom under 45 had Graves' ophthalmopathy and about 60 had stable Graves' hyperthyroidism. An independent validation cohort of around 19 hyperthyroidism patients and about 15 patients who later progressed to ophthalmopathy tested prospective prediction of ophthalmopathy. The 90 or so discovery patients were randomly split 7:3 into training and test sets. In several Graves' hyperthyroidism patients, the study also compared T-cell repertoires from thyroid tissue with T-cell repertoires from blood. After sampling, hyperthyroidism patients received methimazole starting at 30 mg daily, and ophthalmopathy patients received high-dose intravenous methylprednisolone. The paper describes TCR Vbeta CDR3 sequencing of 135 peripheral blood samples, made up of 43 ophthalmopathy patients, 70 to 75 hyperthyroidism patients and some 17 progressor patients. General conclusions and limits of the study: During validation, the model predicted progression to ophthalmopathy a median of approximately 7 months ahead of onset, with roughly 65% sensitivity and 72.22% specificity. A model built on a 13 V-J signature distinguished ophthalmopathy from stable hyperthyroidism, reaching roughly 88% sensitivity and about 81% specificity in cross-validation and 80%/75% in testing. Sample size was not statistically predetermined, and blinding of investigators to group allocation was not performed. Most expanded thyroid clonotypes (frequency above 0.001) were also detected in blood, a finding suggesting that blood repertoires may reflect thyroid immune responses.

The sample holds many counts of this clonotype. What antigen it recognizes has not been identified. It has no much larger one-base neighbor in the sample; base qualities were not kept. The TCR beta CDR3 regions were amplified from the RNA transcripts. For the first round of RT-PCR on the TCR CDR3, the HTBI primer set was used together with the Qiagen OneStep RT-PCR kit. Libraries were constructed in a second round of multiplex PCR, after which size selection and purification were performed. Sequencing of the libraries was done on an Illumina HiSeq2000 using paired-end 100 bp reads. Under the source paper's analysis protocol: SOAPnuke was used to process the raw data, with reads discarded if the reads contained adapters or uncalled bases, had a mean Phred below 15, or lacked an exact constant-primer or identifier match. COPE v1.2.5 was used to merge the high-quality paired reads, and each unique nucleotide sequence was defined as a clonotype. MiTCR v1.1 was used to align the clonotypes against IMGT TRBV, TRBD and TRBJ reference segments. The analysis included only V-J combinations with a frequency above 0.0001, which together covered 99% to 99.2% of the repertoires. The TCS score was defined as F50 (clonal expansion) divided by E x V (chaos), with BLOSUM62-based TCRdist calculated between CDR3 peptides within each V-J. Welch's t-statistics and random forest reduced roughly 500 V-J features to 13, which were used in a naive Bayes classifier (R e1071). The Morisita-Horn index was used to measure how similar the thyroid and blood repertoires were. In TCRdb, the public reads were trimmed at Q25 with fastp and aligned with MiXCR, with productive beta chains retained. Every distinct CDR3 protein forms one entry, paired with its most common genes and DNA. TCRdb, not the authors, supplied the V and J calls. Recorded for this sample are around 700,000 distinct CDR3 sequences; approximately 40% of them occurred a single time. Roughly 30% of the sample lies in the top ten.

Trimming takes 0 bases from V and 4 bases from J, and the germline ends sit 12 bases apart. From its cysteine to its phenylalanine, the CDR3 spans 15 amino acids. The sequence is cut down to CDR3 DNA, 45 bases in frame from base 1. The germline V gene gives CDR1 as SNHLY and CDR2 as FYNNEI. Stable Graves' hyperthyroidism was defined as no progression to ophthalmopathy during 18 months of follow-up. Hyperthyroidism patients were newly diagnosed, had a disease duration of under 2 months, and were aged 18 to 65 years. The study excluded patients with uncontrolled infections, other autoimmune diseases, pregnancy or lactation. Diagnoses relied on clinical symptoms, serum thyroxine and TRAb, thyroid ultrasound and orbital computed tomography. PBMCs were separated from roughly 9.3 ml of fresh peripheral blood using Ficoll-Paque density gradient centrifugation. Total RNA was extracted with Trizol reagent, and quality was checked on an Agilent 2100 Bioanalyzer.

The sample consisted of blood. The TCR comes from a woman in her thirties or forties with Graves' hyperthyroidism. The chain joins TRBV2 to TRBJ2-5; the D gene assignment is ambiguous. This receptor carries the CDR3 CASSEARGIGETQYF. Read as DNA, the sequence is TGTGCCAGCAGTGAAGCGCGTGGGATAGGAGAGACCCAGTACTTC.